The present TCR beta chain was sequenced within a study of blood T cell repertoires in COVID-19. Cohort 3 donors counted as recovered after two negative PCRs, clearance, or resolved symptoms. TCRdb's copy holds only in-frame clones and misses some; the assay was immunoSEQ multiplex PCR. The sample comprises 320,000 or so clones, less than 90% of which are singletons, and more than 0.8% rests with the top ten. The trim removed 4 bases at V and 6 bases at J, leaving 5 bases unmatched. Germline values: CDR1 SGHDN, CDR2 FVKESK. CDR3 length: 14 residues. The TCR comes from a woman aged 25 to 39 who had recovered from COVID-19. The chain carries TRBV14 and TRBJ2-7, with TRBD1 identical over 11 bases. The sequenced material came from PBMCs or T cells enriched from blood (not recorded which). Here the CDR3 DNA reads TGTGCCAGCAGCCCCGGACAGGGGGCGGGCGAGCAGTACTTC. This encodes CASSPGQGAGEQYF.